A single T cell receptor (beta chain) is shown here with its context. Its antigen is as yet unknown. This record belongs to a study of blood T cells in healthy people across ages. A second PCR, run for 7 to 11 cycles, used a sample-barcoded 5' primer plus a J-beta primer mix. TCRdb independently ran MiXCR on the 5' RACE reads; one entry per CDR3 protein. Found here are 1.5 million to 2 million distinct CDR3 sequences, about 35% of them singletons; the top ten hold approximately 10%. V lost 2 bases to trimming and J lost 3 bases; unmatched junction nucleotides: 12. Germline V lookup: CDR1 MNHEY, CDR2 SMNVEV (reference sequence). CDR3 length: 18 amino acids. Findings and limits, study-wide: There was a strong correlation between TCR beta diversity and naive T cell percentage. A roughly linear age-dependent decrease characterized TCR beta diversity per million T cells.

The receptor was derived from a woman in her twenties or thirties in good health. The rearrangement links TRBV27 to TRBJ1-1; 10 bases line up with TRBD1. The sample comprised blood. Here the CDR3 DNA reads TGTGCCAGCAGTTTAGTCGGCCGGGACAGGGGAGGGGACACTGAAGCTTTCTTT. Translated, it gives CASSLVGRDRGGDTEAFF.